This TCR beta chain was captured in a study of CD8 T cells in Susac syndrome. RNA totalling about 0.45 to 1 ug underwent reverse transcription with random hexamers. Amplification of TCR beta CDR3 used immunoSEQ multiplex PCR across 54 Vbeta and 13 Jbeta. TCRdb itself ran the immunoSEQ multiplex PCR reads through MiXCR, one entry per CDR3 protein. The profile shows 180,000 or so distinct CDR3 sequences, approximately 96% of them singletons. The V and J ends lost 5 bases and 4 bases respectively, with 12 bases between them. Germline loops: CDR1 DFQATT, CDR2 SNEGSKA (reference sequence). CDR3 size: 13 residues.

Sequenced input: CD4+ T cells from PBMCs. This clonotype was obtained from a human donor in good health. This chain connects TRBV20-1 to TRBJ1-5; D gene uncertain. The CDR3 protein is CSAGEGANQPQHF. DNA for the CDR3: TGCAGTGCTGGGGAGGGAGCTAATCAGCCCCAGCATTTT.